Included here is one TCR beta chain sequence, with context. The V and J ends lost 4 bases and 0 bases respectively, with 9 bases between them. This CDR3 is 14 amino acids long. Germline CDR1 is SEHNR and CDR2 is FQNEAQ (reference sequence). This entry belongs to a study of cytomegalovirus exposure and HLA in healthy donors. PCR employed 60 Vbeta and 13 Jbeta primers. The repertoire was sequenced with immunoSEQ multiplex PCR; TCRdb's copy has only in-frame clones and lacks some. The table includes 40,000 to 55,000 clones, about three quarters detected once. This TCR derives from a woman in her forties or fifties in good health and CMV-seronegative. V and J are TRBV7-9 and TRBJ2-5; perhaps TRBD1 as D (5 bases). The sequenced sample consisted of PBMCs. Here the CDR3 DNA reads TGTGCCAGCAGCTCCCCGACAGACCAAGAGACCCAGTACTTC. The encoded protein is CASSSPTDQETQYF.